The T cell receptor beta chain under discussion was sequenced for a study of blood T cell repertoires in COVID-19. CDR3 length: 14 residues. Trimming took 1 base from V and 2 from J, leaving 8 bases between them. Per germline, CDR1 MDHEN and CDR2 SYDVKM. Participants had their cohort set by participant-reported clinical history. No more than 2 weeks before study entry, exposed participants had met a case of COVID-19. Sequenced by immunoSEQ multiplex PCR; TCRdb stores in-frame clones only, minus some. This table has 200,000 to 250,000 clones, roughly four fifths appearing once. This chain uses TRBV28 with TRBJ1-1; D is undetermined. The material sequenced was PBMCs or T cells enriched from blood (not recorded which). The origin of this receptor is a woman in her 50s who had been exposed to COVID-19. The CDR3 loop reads CASSLYVRNTEAFF. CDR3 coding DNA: TGTGCCAGCAGTTTATACGTGAGAAACACTGAAGCTTTCTTT.